This TCR beta chain derives from a study of a mutant IDH1 vaccine in newly diagnosed glioma. Of note for this clone: Its antigen is still unknown.

Clones were read by immunoSEQ multiplex PCR, and TCRdb kept only the in-frame ones, dropping some. The sample has about 44,000 clones; around 93% are singletons. The CDR3 spans 13 residues. Trimming left V 7 bases short and J 1 base short, with 11 bases between. Germline V CDR1 and CDR2: MNHNS, SASEGT. Time point here: week 23, last vaccination. What each vaccine dose contained was 300 ug of mutant IDH1 20-mer peptide, accompanied by topical imiquimod. This sequence originates from a man aged 50-59 years with glioma. This chain links TRBV6-1 with TRBJ2-7, with D unresolved. This material consisted of PBMCs, taken from a glioma patient whose treatment included an IDH1 peptide vaccine. The CDR3 protein is CASTTGESYEQYF. DNA for the CDR3: TGTGCCAGCACCACGGGCGAATCCTACGAGCAGTACTTC.